This TCR beta chain was identified in a study of control samples from healthy donors and cancer patients (dated by TCRdb to about 2020). To note about this clone: Its antigen specificity is not known.

Library preparation used the immunoSEQ multiplex PCR assay. TCRdb's version of the immuneACCESS table is confined to in-frame rearrangements and falls short of the full clone set. An unresolved V gene accounts for under half of the shortfall where checked; the remainder is of unknown origin. The sample table holds fewer than 200,000 clones. The ten largest account for 2.2% of the sample. CDR1 is given as SGHRS and CDR2 as YFSETQ, both from the germline V gene. Relative to germline, V is missing 2 bases and J is missing 5 bases, with 1 base of the junction outside any gene match. The CDR3 measures 14 amino acids from cysteine to phenylalanine. The CDR3 DNA has 42 bases and is translated from base 1.

In this chain, TRBV5-1 is recombined with TRBJ2-2, with 9 bases aligning to TRBD1. This TCR was sampled from a woman in her thirties in good health. The sample comprised blood. The base sequence is TGCGCCAGCAGCTTAGGGACAGGGACCGGGGAGCTGTTTTTT. It encodes CASSLGTGTGELFF. With all but the CDR3 taken from the reference TRBV5-1 and TRBJ2-2 genes, the full variable domain is: KAGVTQTPRYLIKTRGQQVTLSCSPISGHRSVSWYQQTPGQGLQFLFEYFSETQRNKGNFPGRFSGRQFSNSRSEMNVSTLELGDSALYLCASSLGTGTGELFFGEGSRLTVL.